This T cell receptor (beta chain) was profiled in a study of blood T cell repertoires in COVID-19. TCRdb's copy holds only in-frame clones and misses some; the assay was immunoSEQ multiplex PCR. Here the sample spans around 250,000 clones, approximately 82% being singletons. Deletions cut 2 bases from V and 8 bases from J, with 21 bases between. The CDR3 length is 16 residues. Germline V gives CDR1 LGHNA, CDR2 YSLEER. This clone was seen a single time. The sequence came from a woman of 80 years or more with acute or convalescent COVID-19. The J gene is TRBJ1-2, the V gene TRBV4-3; TRBD1 might be the D (6 bases). The sequenced sample was peripheral blood. The chain's CDR3 is CASSQRHGGALEGYTF. In nucleotides, the CDR3 is TGCGCCAGCAGCCAACGGCATGGGGGCGCCCTCGAAGGCTACACCTTC.